This TCR beta chain was sequenced for a study of cytomegalovirus exposure and HLA in healthy donors. The primer mix had 60 Vbeta and 13 Jbeta primers. Assay: immunoSEQ multiplex PCR; the TCRdb copy retains only in-frame clones and omits some. The sample table includes some 75,000 clones. General study results and limits: Available immune exposure information was restricted to CMV serostatus only. Common viral pathogens (according to a later analysis) appeared linked to several of the most significant clusters.

Remarks on this clone: What it binds is unknown.

Sample: PBMCs. The TCR sequence derives from a man aged 35 to 55 in good health and CMV-seronegative.

The CDR3 region is CATSSPASGGPFTDTQYF. CDR3 in DNA: TGTGCCACCAGCAGCCCCGCTAGCGGGGGCCCCTTCACAGATACGCAGTATTTT. The chain has TRBV15 and TRBJ2-3; TRBD2 matches 10 bases. Germline values: CDR1 LNHNV, CDR2 YYDKDF (reference sequence). CDR3 size: 18 residues. Trimming took 3 bases from V and 2 from J; bases not matched to a gene: 11.